The rows below give T cell receptor beta chains drawn from one sample of a study of blood T cell repertoires in COVID-19. TCRdb's copy holds only in-frame clones and misses some; the assay was immunoSEQ multiplex PCR. The table has about 300,000 clones, over 75% seen once. The sample comprised peripheral blood. These receptor sequences come from a human donor in a cohort sampled during active COVID-19. Both conserved end residues are part of each CDR3. The D gene is left open where the match is weak. Expanded clones are given a class, and other clones once, few, many or no size at all.

d_call j_call v_call cdr3_length clone_size cdr3_nt cdr3_aa
TRBD2 TRBJ2-1 TRBV7-2 16 - TGTGCCAGCAGCGAAGGACTAGGCTCAAAAGCCAATGAGCAGTTCTTC CASSEGLGSKANEQFF
- TRBJ2-1 TRBV11-2 13 few TGTGCCAGCAGCTTAGATATGAGGGATGAGCAGTTCTTC CASSLDMRDEQFF
- TRBJ1-4 TRBV29-1 11 - TGCAGTTACAGGGACGGGGAAAAACTGTTTTTT CSYRDGEKLFF
TRBD2 TRBJ2-7 TRBV7-3 14 once TGTGCCAGCAGCCGCTCCGGGACTAGCGCCGAGCAGTACTTC CASSRSGTSAEQYF
- TRBJ1-4 TRBV19 15 - TGTGCCAGTAGTCTCTACAGGGCTTCTAATGAAAAACTGTTTTTT CASSLYRASNEKLFF
TRBD1 TRBJ1-2 TRBV7-9 13 - TGTGCCACCCAGGGACAGGGCAGATATGGCTACACCTTC CATQGQGRYGYTF
- TRBJ2-5 TRBV18 14 once TGTGCCAGCTCACCACCGGCAGAGCGAGAGACCCAGTACTTC CASSPPAERETQYF
- TRBJ1-2 TRBV6-5 15 - TGTGCCAGCAGAGTAACCGGGACTGCAAACTATGGCTACACCTTC CASRVTGTANYGYTF
TRBD2 TRBJ2-5 TRBV27 15 - TGTGCCAGCAGGCCCGGGACTAGTGTTTATGAGACCCAGTACTTC CASRPGTSVYETQYF
- TRBJ1-2 TRBV10-3 13 - TGTGCCATCAGTGAGTCGGAGCGCAATGGCTACACCTTC CAISESERNGYTF
TRBD1 TRBJ1-5 TRBV27 15 once TGTGCCAGCAGTTTGGGCAGGGGGCTCGGGCAGCCCCAGCATTTT CASSLGRGLGQPQHF
TRBD2 TRBJ2-5 TRBV4-1 13 - TGCGCCAGCAGCCAGCGGGGGGGTGAGACCCAGTACTTC CASSQRGGETQYF
- TRBJ2-2 TRBV15 16 - TGTGCCACCAGCAGAGACACATGGTGGAACACCGGGGAGCTGTTTTTT CATSRDTWWNTGELFF
TRBD1 TRBJ2-2 TRBV4-1 15 - TGCGCCAGCAGCCCCGGACAGGGCCACACCGGGGAGCTGTTTTTT CASSPGQGHTGELFF
- TRBJ1-2 TRBV19 13 - TGTGCCAGTAGTATGGCGGGGAACTATGGCTACACCTTC CASSMAGNYGYTF
TRBD2 TRBJ2-3 TRBV20-1 15 - TGCAGTGCTAGTGGACTAGCGGCCAACACAGATACGCAGTATTTT CSASGLAANTDTQYF
TRBD2 TRBJ2-4 TRBV29-1 14 once TGCAGCGTTAGGACTAGCGGGAGAAGGGACATTCAGTACTTC CSVRTSGRRDIQYF
TRBD2 TRBJ2-4 TRBV7-2 18 - TGTGCCAGCAGTCGCCGACCCGGGGGGAGCCTGGCGGAAAACATTCAGTACTTC CASSRRPGGSLAENIQYF
TRBD1 TRBJ2-6 TRBV15 16 - TGTGCCACCAGCAGAGGGACAGGTCCTGGGGCCAACGTCCTGACTTTC CATSRGTGPGANVLTF
TRBD2 TRBJ2-3 TRBV7-9 17 - TGTGCCAGCACTCTAGCGGGATCTTTACCTAGCACAGATACGCAGTATTTT CASTLAGSLPSTDTQYF
- TRBJ1-5 TRBV7-9 14 - TGTGCCAGCAGCCTTCAGGGTGCCAATCAGCCCCAGCATTTT CASSLQGANQPQHF
TRBD2 TRBJ2-3 TRBV5-1 15 many TGCGCCAGCAGCCTGACCGGGACTAGCGGGATGGCGCAGTATTTT CASSLTGTSGMAQYF
TRBD1 TRBJ1-5 TRBV18 20 - TGTGCCAGCTCAGAGGTTTACTCCGGGACAGCGGTTGTCCGCAATCAGCCCCAGCATTTT CASSEVYSGTAVVRNQPQHF
- TRBJ2-7 TRBV28 14 few TGTGCCAGCAGTCCGGGACTCGGAGGGTGGGGGCAGTACTTC CASSPGLGGWGQYF
- TRBJ2-1 TRBV6-1 15 - TGTGCCAGCAGTGAGGGACTCGCCTCCTACAATGAGCAGTTCTTC CASSEGLASYNEQFF
TRBD1 TRBJ1-3 TRBV19 17 - TGTGCCAGTAGTATTCAGCCTCGGACAGGGCCAGGAAACACCATATATTTT CASSIQPRTGPGNTIYF
- TRBJ1-1 TRBV7-2 14 once TGTGCCAGCAGCTTACCAGGCCCCACAGCCGGATATACCTTT CASSLPGPTAGYTF
- TRBJ1-1 TRBV19 13 - TGTGCCAGTAGGGAACGGGGGATGACTGAAGCTTTCTTT CASRERGMTEAFF
- TRBJ1-1 TRBV7-2 14 - TGTGCCAGCAGCCGGAAGTGGGAGGACACTGAAGCTTTCTTT CASSRKWEDTEAFF
TRBD1 TRBJ1-1 TRBV6-1 15 few TGTGCCAGCAGTGACCGGACAGGGAGGAACACTGAAGCTTTCTTT CASSDRTGRNTEAFF
- TRBJ1-5 TRBV19 15 - TGTGCCAGTAGTATGCGCGGAAGACCAAATCAGCCCCAGCATTTT CASSMRGRPNQPQHF
- TRBJ2-7 TRBV6-1 11 - TGTGCCAGCACCGGGACTTACGAGCAGTACTTC CASTGTYEQYF
- TRBJ2-1 TRBV18 14 - TGTGCCAGCTCACCTCAGGGATCCTACAATGAGCAGTTCTTC CASSPQGSYNEQFF
- TRBJ2-3 TRBV9 17 once TGTGCCAGCAGCCCCTTAGGATCGGGAGATGTCACAGATACGCAGTATTTT CASSPLGSGDVTDTQYF
TRBD2 TRBJ2-2 TRBV30 13 - TGTGCCTGGAGTCGACTAGCGGGCGGGGAGCTGTTTTTT CAWSRLAGGELFF
- TRBJ1-2 TRBV28 12 - TGTGCCAGCAGTTTAACAGGGAGCGGCTACACCTTC CASSLTGSGYTF
TRBD1 TRBJ1-2 TRBV7-9 15 - TGTGCCAGCAACCAATACTCGGACAGGGCGGACGGCTACACCTTC CASNQYSDRADGYTF
- TRBJ2-3 TRBV24-1 13 once TGTGCCACCAGTGATCCCCTACGAGATACGCAGTATTTT CATSDPLRDTQYF
- TRBJ1-1 TRBV3-1/TRBV3-2 11 - TGTGCCAGCAGCCAAGAACTTAAAGCTTTCTTT CASSQELKAFF
- TRBJ2-1 TRBV15 12 - TGTGCCACCAGCAGGGAGGAGGGTGAGCAGTTCTTC CATSREEGEQFF
- TRBJ2-3 TRBV10-1 12 - TGCGCCAGCAGTGATAGGGGAGATACGCAGTATTTT CASSDRGDTQYF
- TRBJ2-7 TRBV28 12 - TGTGCCAGCAGTTTCTCGGGATACGAGCAGTACTTC CASSFSGYEQYF
- TRBJ2-1 TRBV27 16 - TGTGCCAGCAGCCCACCGGGACTCCCCTCCTACAATGAGCAGTTCTTC CASSPPGLPSYNEQFF
- TRBJ1-3 TRBV19 13 - TGTGCCAGTCGATCGGGGACTGGAAACACCATATATTTT CASRSGTGNTIYF
TRBD2 TRBJ2-4 TRBV5-1 14 - TGCGCCAGCCGATTAGCGGGGGGGCTAAACATTCAGTACTTC CASRLAGGLNIQYF
- TRBJ2-6 TRBV9 14 - TGTGCCAGCGCCAGGGGTTCTGGGGCCAACGTCCTGACTTTC CASARGSGANVLTF
TRBD2 TRBJ2-1 TRBV5-4 15 - TGTGCCAGCAGCTTACGTAGCGGGGGTTACAATGAGCAGTTCTTC CASSLRSGGYNEQFF
TRBD2 TRBJ2-1 TRBV9 16 once TGTGCCAGCAGCGTAGGGCTAGCGGGAGGGCCCAATGAGCAGTTCTTC CASSVGLAGGPNEQFF
- TRBJ2-6 TRBV5-1 16 - TGCGCCAGCAGCTTGGACAGGCCTTCTGGGGCCAACGTCCTGACTTTC CASSLDRPSGANVLTF